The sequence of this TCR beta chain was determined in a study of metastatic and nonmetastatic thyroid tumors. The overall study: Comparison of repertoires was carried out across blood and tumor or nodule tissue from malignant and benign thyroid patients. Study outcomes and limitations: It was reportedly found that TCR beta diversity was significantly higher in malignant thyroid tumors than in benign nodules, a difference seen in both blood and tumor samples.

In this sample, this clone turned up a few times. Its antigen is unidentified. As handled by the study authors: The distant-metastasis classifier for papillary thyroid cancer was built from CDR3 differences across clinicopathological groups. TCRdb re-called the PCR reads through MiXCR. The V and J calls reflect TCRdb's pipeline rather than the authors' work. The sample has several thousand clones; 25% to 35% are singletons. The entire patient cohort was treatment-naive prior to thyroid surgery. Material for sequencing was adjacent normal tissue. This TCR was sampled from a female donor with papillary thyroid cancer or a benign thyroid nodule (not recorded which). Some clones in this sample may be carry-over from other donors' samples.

The CDR3 bases are TGTGCCAGCAGTGAAGGAAGACAGGGAGGAGGCACCGGGGAGCTGTTTTTT. This encodes CASSEGRQGGGTGELFF. The gene calls are TRBV2 and TRBJ2-2, with a possible D match to TRBD1 (7 bases). Germline lookup yields CDR1 SNHLY and CDR2 FYNNEI. This CDR3 region has 17 residues. Trimming shortened V by 1 base and J by 4 bases, and 16 bases separated the two germline ends.